This entry describes one T cell receptor beta chain. Other DNA sequences within the sample encode an identical CDR3. Researchers divided each subset's genomic DNA evenly across several immunoSEQ plates. Authors' data handling: Filtering differed since immunoSEQ provided only junctions, with no quality scores. Produced via immunoSEQ multiplex PCR; TCRdb's table is partial and in-frame only. From that table come the V and J calls and clone size; the DNA was used to work out D and trimming. The table has 550,000 to 600,000 clones, 98% seen once; the top ten hold 0.3%. This specimen belongs to a study of shared clonotypes between healthy human individuals. CDR1 is MDHEN and CDR2 is SYDVKM in the germline V gene. Trimming took off 3 bases at V and 5 bases at J, with 4 bases between the two ends. The CDR3 spans 11 residues. Naive CD8 cells comprised CD45RO-negative, CCR7-positively selected cells, excluding terminally differentiated effector memory CD45RA+ cells. Recent acute infections and vaccinations were absent in the healthy HIV-negative adult donors.

The rearrangement joins TRBV28 to TRBJ2-5; D gene ambiguous. The TCR originated in a man younger than 45 in good health. Sample: naive CD8+ T cells sorted from blood. CDR3: CASSFTETQYF. The CDR3 DNA reads TGTGCCAGCAGTTTCACGGAGACCCAGTACTTC.